The 20 T cell receptor beta chains reported below all come from one sample, sequenced in a study of blood T cells in healthy people across ages. Primed by a sample-barcoded 5' primer and a J-beta primer mix, a second PCR proceeded for 7 to 11 cycles. One entry per CDR3 protein, called by TCRdb with MiXCR from the 5' RACE reads. The sample contains about a million distinct CDR3 sequences, around two fifths of which appear only once. The sample consisted of blood. Every receptor here comes from a man between 18 and 29 years old in good health.

This clonotype was observed a handful of times. This chain links TRBV3-1 with TRBJ1-1; possible D gene TRBD1, 5 bases. The V gene lost 11 bases and the J gene lost 5 bases, with 18 bases spanning the gap. Per the germline V gene, CDR1 is LGHDT and CDR2 is YNNKEL (reference sequence). The CDR3 contains 13 residues. CDR3: CASNRDGATEAFF. Written as DNA, the CDR3 is TGTGCCTCAAACCGGGACGGCGCAACTGAAGCTTTCTTT.

The V call is TRBV4-1, the J call TRBJ2-2; D is ambiguous. The length of the CDR3 is 17 residues. Germline CDR1 and CDR2: MGHRA and YSYEKL. The ends were cut back, 0 bases at V and 1 base at J, with 12 bases in the middle. CDR3 protein: CASSQEYGRQNTGELFF. The CDR3 DNA reads as TGCGCCAGCAGCCAAGAATACGGCCGACAGAACACCGGGGAGCTGTTTTTT.

Regarding this clonotype: A much larger clone differs from this one at a single base, so this may be a read error. The chain recombines TRBV7-2 with TRBJ2-7; D tentatively reads TRBD1 or TRBD2 (5 bases each). The V and J ends lost 1 base and 5 bases respectively, with 12 bases between them. Looked up from germline, CDR1 is SGHTA and CDR2 is FQGNSA. This CDR3 is built from 14 residues. CDR3 residues: CASSLVGVSHEQYF. DNA of the CDR3: TGTGCCAGCAGCTTAGTGGGGGTTTCGCACGAGCAGTACTTC. The variable domain in full, with the rest retrieved from reference TRBV7-2 and TRBJ2-7, is GAGVSQSPSNKVTEKGKDVELRCDPISGHTALYWYRQSLGQGLEFLIYFQGNSAPDKSGLPSDRFSAERTGGSVSTLTIQRTQQEDSAVYLCASSLVGVSHEQYFGPGTRLTVT.

Turning to this clonotype: This may be a read error, as it is one base from a much larger clone. CDR3 coding DNA: TGTGCCAGCAGTTTAGCGCTCGGTCCAGCGGGGGGGACTGAGCAGTACTTC. Translation gives CASSLALGPAGGTEQYF. The chain couples TRBV12-3 or TRBV12-4 to TRBJ2-5, with 10 nucleotides matching TRBD2. CDR3 length: 17 residues. V was pared by 0 bases and J by 11 bases, with 15 bases of the junction left unmatched.

The chain combines TRBV5-6 with TRBJ2-1, with 7 bases matching TRBD1. Germline assignment: CDR1 SGHDT and CDR2 YYEEEE. V trimming: 4 bases; J trimming: 6 bases; junction bases outside the gene matches: 7. CDR3 size: 14 residues. CDR3 amino acids: CASSTGVSSNEQFF. CDR3 nucleotide sequence: TGTGCCAGCAGCACAGGGGTTTCCAGCAATGAGCAGTTCTTC.

V and J are TRBV18 and TRBJ2-7; tentative D call: TRBD1 (5 bases). The CDR3 loop spans 13 amino acids. V was cut by 3 bases and J by 0 bases, with 6 bases left in between. CDR1 and CDR2 (germline): KGHSH, LQKENI. The CDR3 DNA reads TGTGCCAGCTCACCGGACATCTCCTACGAGCAGTACTTC. Its translation is CASSPDISYEQYF. Complete variable domain (other parts from reference TRBV18 and TRBJ2-7): NAGVMQNPRHLVRRRGQEARLRCSPMKGHSHVYWYRQLPEEGLKFMVYLQKENIIDESGMPKERFSAEFPKEGPSILRIQQVVRGDSAAYFCASSPDISYEQYFGPGTRLTVT.

The genes are TRBV4-2 and TRBJ2-5; D is possibly TRBD1 (5 bases). CDR1 and CDR2 from the germline V gene are LGHNA and YNFKEQ. The CDR3 contains 14 residues. V was cut by 3 bases and J by 11 bases, with 19 bases left in between. CDR3 sequence: CASSHPGIYNEQYF. CDR3 DNA: TGTGCCAGCAGCCACCCAGGGATATACAATGAGCAGTACTTC.

The chain combines TRBV6-2 or TRBV6-3 with TRBJ1-1, with D possibly being TRBD1 (6 bases). This CDR3 has 14 residues. V was shortened by 4 bases and J by 2 bases, with 11 bases between the two germline ends. Germline-derived CDR1 and CDR2 are MNHEY and SVGEGT. The CDR3 is CASSFTGPNTEAFF. For the CDR3, the DNA is TGTGCCAGCAGTTTTACAGGGCCTAACACTGAAGCTTTCTTT.

The chain joins TRBV6-2 or TRBV6-3 to TRBJ2-1; TRBD1 aligns across 8 bases. The CDR3 has 15 residues. In germline, CDR1 is MNHEY, CDR2 SVGEGT. J was trimmed by 4 bases and V by 8 bases; bases with no gene match: 10. CDR3 bases: TGTGCCAGCTCGCAGGGGGCGCCAGGTTACAATGAGCAGTTCTTC. Amino acid sequence: CASSQGAPGYNEQFF.

The genes are TRBV5-1 and TRBJ2-3; perhaps TRBD2 as D (7 bases). The V end was cut by 4 bases, the J end by 4 bases, with 16 bases between. This CDR3 region has 15 residues. Germline CDR1 and CDR2: SGHRS and YFSETQ. The DNA of the CDR3 is TGCGCCAGCAGCAGAGGAGGGGGGGGATCAGATACGCAGTATTTT. This translates into CASSRGGGGSDTQYF.

The rearrangement links TRBV7-2 to TRBJ2-5, with D perhaps TRBD2 (5 bases). Trimming stripped 1 base from V and 3 bases from J, with 9 bases between. The CDR3 is 14 amino acids. Germline loops: CDR1 SGHTA, CDR2 FQGNSA. In DNA, the CDR3 is TGTGCCAGCAGCTTAGTGACGGGAAAAGAGACCCAGTACTTC. It translates to CASSLVTGKETQYF.

This clonotype was recorded a few times. The J gene is TRBJ1-1, the V gene TRBV18; D is possibly TRBD1 (6 bases). The CDR3 loop spans 18 amino acids. Trimming took 6 bases from V and 0 from J, leaving 23 bases between them. From germline, CDR1 is KGHSH and CDR2 LQKENI. For the CDR3, the DNA is TGTGCCAGCTCCACAAGGTCTCAGGGGAGTCCTATGAACACTGAAGCTTTCTTT. It encodes CASSTRSQGSPMNTEAFF.

V usage is TRBV6-5 and J usage is TRBJ1-6; D not resolved. V gave up 0 bases and J gave up 6 bases, with 6 bases separating them. Germline CDR1 MNHEY, CDR2 SVGAGI. The CDR3 contains 14 residues. Written as DNA, the CDR3 is TGTGCCAGCAGTTACTCGAGTAGTAATTCACCCCTCCACTTT. Its translation: CASSYSSSNSPLHF.

The chain links TRBV20-1 to TRBJ1-5; no reliable D call. Germline V gene sequence: CDR1 DFQATT, CDR2 SNEGSKA (reference sequence). The CDR3 extends over 13 amino acids. V dropped 3 bases and J dropped 3 bases, with 9 bases sitting between them. This chain's CDR3 is CSASWENNQPQHF. DNA of the CDR3: TGCAGTGCTAGTTGGGAGAACAATCAGCCCCAGCATTTT.

There are a few counts of this clonotype. CDR3 region: CASSRSNTGEGTEAFF. Here the CDR3 DNA reads TGCGCCAGCAGCCGATCTAACACAGGAGAGGGGACTGAAGCTTTCTTT. The rearrangement links TRBV4-1 to TRBJ1-1, with D tentatively TRBD1 (5 bases). The CDR3 extends over 16 amino acids. From germline, CDR1 is MGHRA and CDR2 YSYEKL. Trimming took 4 bases from V and 5 from J, leaving 20 bases between them.

J is TRBJ1-2 and V is TRBV4-2; D may be TRBD1 (5 bases). Germline CDR1 and CDR2: LGHNA and YNFKEQ. Deletions cut 0 bases from V and 6 bases from J, with 17 bases between. There are 16 residues in the CDR3. This CDR3 is CASSQERGRVTDGYTF. DNA for the CDR3: TGTGCCAGCAGCCAAGAGCGGGGCAGGGTCACTGATGGCTACACCTTC.

The chain's CDR3 is CASSAPGGQETQYF. The CDR3 DNA reads TGTGCCAGCAGCGCCCCGGGGGGCCAAGAGACCCAGTACTTC. This chain joins TRBV7-9 and TRBJ2-5; 7 bases match TRBD2. V was clipped by 5 bases and J by 1 base; unmatched bases: 4. Germline loops: CDR1 SEHNR, CDR2 FQNEAQ (reference sequence). This CDR3 has 14 amino acids.

This clonotype has just a few counts. V usage is TRBV20-1 and J usage is TRBJ1-4; D possibly corresponds to TRBD1 (6 bases). Germline assignment: CDR1 DFQATT and CDR2 SNEGSKA (reference sequence). This CDR3 is 14 amino acids long. V lost 1 base and J 5 bases, leaving 11 bases between the germline ends. The CDR3: CSARGGAGNEKLFF. As DNA, the CDR3 is TGCAGTGCTAGAGGGGGGGCAGGGAATGAAAAACTGTTTTTT.

This clonotype was counted only a few times. This chain joins TRBV20-1 and TRBJ2-3; 7 bases match TRBD2. The CDR3 runs 13 residues. V was clipped by 6 bases and J by 6 bases; unmatched bases: 9. The germline V gene has CDR1 DFQATT and CDR2 SNEGSKA (reference sequence). The CDR3 DNA sequence: TGCAGTGCCGTTGGGGGGGTACTTGATACGCAGTATTTT. This gives the protein CSAVGGVLDTQYF.

The chain is built from TRBV2 and TRBJ2-7, with 8 bases matching TRBD1. Germline assignment: CDR1 SNHLY and CDR2 FYNNEI. CDR3 length: 15 residues. V lost 8 bases, J lost 2 bases, and 11 bases stayed unmatched. The CDR3 sequence: CASATDRGSTYEQYF. DNA of the CDR3: TGTGCCAGCGCTACCGACAGGGGTTCGACCTACGAGCAGTACTTC.